This T cell receptor beta chain is drawn from a study of blood T cell repertoires in COVID-19. Study-wide context: Italy, Spain and the United States were the sources of the convalescent and acute COVID-19 samples. From T cells, B-cell-depleted T cells, or PBMCs came the material, which was cDNA or gDNA.

Per the study methods: Reference gene primer amplification gave estimated nucleated cell counts. Here immunoSEQ multiplex PCR was the method, and the copy in TCRdb shows in-frame clones only, minus some. The V and J calls and clone size are taken from that table; D and trimming were inferred from the DNA. The sample lists about 49,000 clones, around 86% seen once, with about 5% in the top ten. This CDR3 has 15 amino acids. CDR1 is WNHNN and CDR2 is SYGVQD in the germline V gene (reference sequence). Trimming took 0 bases from V and 6 from J; bases not matched to a gene: 5. Only a few counts were recorded for this clone.

The genes are TRBV10-1 and TRBJ2-1; 7 bases agree with TRBD1. Input material: peripheral blood. The clonotype originates from a man in his forties with active COVID-19. The CDR3 loop reads CASSESYRGSNEQFF. The DNA for the CDR3 is TGCGCCAGCAGTGAGTCTTACAGGGGAAGCAATGAGCAGTTCTTC.